These 29 T cell receptor beta chains share one sample of origin, sequenced in a study of cytomegalovirus exposure and HLA in healthy donors. PCR involved 60 Vbeta and 13 Jbeta primers. Assay: immunoSEQ multiplex PCR; the TCRdb copy retains only in-frame clones and omits some. This table holds 100,000 to 130,000 clones, 74% found once. The sequenced sample was PBMCs. All receptors come from a woman aged 40 to 50 in good health and CMV-seropositive.

In this sample, this clone turned up a few times. The genes are TRBV2 and TRBJ1-5; 7 nucleotides match TRBD1. CDR3 length equals 14 residues. The germline gives CDR1 SNHLY, CDR2 FYNNEI. The ends lost 10 bases at V and 7 bases at J; junction bases unmatched: 13. CDR3 sequence reads: CATQGTDKRQPQHF. CDR3 DNA: TGTGCCACCCAAGGGACAGATAAGCGACAGCCCCAGCATTTT. The full variable domain, in which reference TRBV2 and TRBJ1-5 provide the parts outside the CDR3, is EPEVTQTPSHQVTQMGQEVILRCVPISNHLYFYWYRQILGQKVEFLVSFYNNEISEKSEIFDDQFSVERPDGSNFTLKIRSTKLEDSAMYFCATQGTDKRQPQHFGDGTRLSIL.

As concerns this clone: Other DNA sequences in the same sample also yield this CDR3. The genes are TRBV5-1 and TRBJ1-2, with 8 bases aligning to TRBD1. This CDR3 has 14 amino acids. Germline V gene sequence: CDR1 SGHRS, CDR2 YFSETQ. V dropped 4 bases and J dropped 4; count of bases not matched to a gene: 6. CDR3 DNA sequence: TGCGCCAGCAGCGCCGGACAGGGCGGCTATGGCTACACCTTC. Its translation: CASSAGQGGYGYTF.

The chain recombines TRBV7-2 with TRBJ2-3, with 11 bases that match TRBD2. The V segment lost 0 bases and the J segment 2 bases; nucleotides outside the gene matches: 4. The length of the CDR3 is 17 residues. CDR1 and CDR2 from the germline V gene are SGHTA and FQGNSA. CDR3 region: CASSLARLAGNTDTQYF. The DNA of the CDR3 is TGTGCCAGCAGCTTAGCACGACTAGCGGGGAACACAGATACGCAGTATTTT. Full variable domain (missing parts from reference TRBV7-2 and TRBJ2-3): GAGVSQSPSNKVTEKGKDVELRCDPISGHTALYWYRQSLGQGLEFLIYFQGNSAPDKSGLPSDRFSAERTGGSVSTLTIQRTQQEDSAVYLCASSLARLAGNTDTQYFGPGTRLTVL.

The chain is built from TRBV6-1 and TRBJ1-1; 9 bases line up with TRBD1. Trimming took 7 bases from V and 6 from J; bases not matched to a gene: 6. The CDR3 is 13 residues long. Germline lookup yields CDR1 MNHNS and CDR2 SASEGT. CDR3 in DNA: TGTGCCAGCACCCCCACAGGGGGCGCTGAAGCTTTCTTT. The encoded protein is CASTPTGGAEAFF.

The chain carries TRBV5-4 and TRBJ2-1; D is possibly TRBD2 (7 bases). This CDR3 has 14 residues. Germline-derived CDR1 and CDR2 are SGHNT and YYREEE (reference sequence). The V end lost 3 bases, the J end lost 2 bases, and 9 bases lay between the germline ends. The CDR3 sequence: CASSWGGPYNEQFF. The CDR3 region has the DNA TGTGCCAGCAGCTGGGGGGGCCCCTACAATGAGCAGTTCTTC. Drawing the rest from reference TRBV5-4 and TRBJ2-1, the complete variable domain is ETGVTQSPTHLIKTRGQQVTLRCSSQSGHNTVSWYQQALGQGPQFIFQYYREEENGRGNFPPRFSGLQFPNYSSELNVNALELDDSALYLCASSWGGPYNEQFFGPGTRLTVL.

J is TRBJ2-2 and V is TRBV25-1; 10 bases line up with TRBD1. The CDR3 runs 15 residues. Germline CDR1 reads MGHDK; CDR2 reads SYGVNS. J lost 7 bases, V lost 6 bases, and 8 bases had no gene match. CDR3 sequence: CASSAGTGELGELFF. The CDR3, as DNA: TGTGCCAGCAGCGCCGGGACAGGGGAACTCGGGGAGCTGTTTTTT.

The chain recombines TRBV27 with TRBJ2-7; the match to TRBD1 covers 8 bases. The V gene end was trimmed by 6 bases and the J gene end by 2 bases; junction bases not matched to a gene: 6. The V gene's germline CDR1 is MNHEY and CDR2 SMNVEV (reference sequence). This CDR3 region has 14 residues. The CDR3 region has the DNA TGTGCCAGCAGCCGGACAGGGATCCCCTACGAGCAGTACTTC. It codes for CASSRTGIPYEQYF.

This clone was picked up one time. The chain is built from TRBV6-1 and TRBJ2-1; D unclear. The CDR3 runs 13 residues. The V end was cut by 6 bases, the J end by 7 bases, with 13 bases between. CDR1 and CDR2 from the germline V gene are MNHNS and SASEGT. The CDR3 protein is CASRDPGPNEQFF. The CDR3 DNA follows: TGTGCCAGCAGGGATCCAGGTCCGAATGAGCAGTTCTTC.

The chain carries TRBV6-1 and TRBJ1-5, with D possibly matching TRBD1 (5 bases). CDR1 and CDR2 from the germline V gene are MNHNS and SASEGT. The V end was cut by 1 base, the J end by 4 bases, with 11 bases between. This CDR3 contains 15 residues. The CDR3 is CASSEVPGPNQPQHF. The DNA of the CDR3 is TGTGCCAGCAGTGAAGTCCCAGGGCCAAATCAGCCCCAGCATTTT.

This clone was recorded a few times. The rearrangement links TRBV23-1 to TRBJ1-2, with 9 bases identical to TRBD1. TRBV23-1 is recorded as an ORF, its role being uncertain. Unmatched junction bases numbered 11, after V lost 6 bases and J lost 6 bases. This CDR3 has 15 residues. DNA for the CDR3: TGCGCCAGCAGCCGGGACAGGGAGGGTGAGGATGGCTACACCTTC. It specifies CASSRDREGEDGYTF.

V is TRBV5-6 and J is TRBJ2-5, with TRBD1 identical over 8 bases. The germline V gene encodes CDR1 SGHDT and CDR2 YYEEEE. V shed 4 bases, J shed 5 bases, and the junction held 7 bases outside the gene matches. CDR3 length: 14 residues. The CDR3 region is CASSPDREIETQYF. DNA of the CDR3: TGTGCCAGCAGCCCGGACAGGGAAATCGAGACCCAGTACTTC.

The chain carries TRBV15 and TRBJ1-2, with D possibly matching TRBD1 (5 bases). V lost 1 base and J 5 bases, leaving 11 bases between the germline ends. This CDR3 spans 14 amino acids. The germline gives CDR1 LNHNV, CDR2 YYDKDF (reference sequence). The CDR3 region has the DNA TGTGCCACCAGCAGAGGCAGGGTGTGGTATGGCTACACCTTC. Its protein is CATSRGRVWYGYTF.

The chain recombines TRBV6-5 with TRBJ2-2, with 8 bases that match TRBD1. The J segment lost 3 bases and the V segment lost 4 bases, leaving 7 bases of the junction unmatched. There are 16 residues in the CDR3. CDR1 and CDR2 from the germline V gene are MNHEY and SVGAGI. CDR3 protein: CASSLLDRVDTGELFF. CDR3 DNA sequence: TGTGCCAGCAGTTTGTTGGACAGGGTGGACACCGGGGAGCTGTTTTTT.

This clone appeared once. The V call is TRBV6-5, the J call TRBJ1-1; 7 nucleotides agree with TRBD1. Germline CDR1 reads MNHEY; CDR2 reads SVGAGI. The CDR3 length is 14 residues. J lost 0 bases, V lost 5 bases, and 3 bases had no gene match. The CDR3 DNA is TGTGCCAGCAGTAGACAGGGTTTGAACACTGAAGCTTTCTTT. This codes for CASSRQGLNTEAFF.

The rearrangement links TRBV7-3 to TRBJ1-6, with D possibly TRBD1 on 6 matching bases. V shed 2 bases and J shed 11 bases, with 13 bases lying between them. The CDR3 spans 14 residues. Germline V gives CDR1 SGHTA, CDR2 FQGTGA. DNA for the CDR3: TGTGCCAGCAGCTTACTGGGGGCCGGAGCACCCCTCCACTTT. Amino acids: CASSLLGAGAPLHF.

The rearrangement joins TRBV7-3 to TRBJ1-1, with 8 bases aligning to TRBD1. Germline CDR1 and CDR2: SGHTA and FQGTGA. The V and J ends lost 5 bases and 4 bases, in that order; junction bases with no gene match: 9. The CDR3 loop spans 15 amino acids. The CDR3 coding sequence is TGTGCCAGCAGCCCTTCAACAGGGGGAGGCACTGAAGCTTTCTTT. It is translated as CASSPSTGGGTEAFF.

The CDR3 bases are TGTGCCAGCAGAGGACTAGCGGGGACCAATGAGCAGTTCTTC. This gives the protein CASRGLAGTNEQFF. This chain joins TRBV2 and TRBJ2-1, with 12 nucleotides matching TRBD2. The V and J ends lost 6 bases and 6 bases, in that order; junction bases with no gene match: 3. The germline gives CDR1 SNHLY, CDR2 FYNNEI. The CDR3 is made up of 14 amino acids.

This clone was observed a handful of times. Within the sample, other DNA sequences also encode this same CDR3. The rearrangement joins TRBV5-4 to TRBJ1-6; possibly TRBD1 for D (5 bases). The V gene's germline CDR1 is SGHNT and CDR2 YYREEE (reference sequence). This CDR3 contains 14 residues. The V end lost 0 bases, the J end lost 7 bases, and 8 bases lay between the germline ends. CDR3 amino acids: CASSLGQRNSPLHF. The CDR3 coding sequence is TGTGCCAGCAGCTTGGGACAGAGAAATTCACCCCTCCACTTT.

This clone is labeled as medium-sized. The V gene is TRBV30, the J gene TRBJ2-6; D ambiguous. The germline V gene has CDR1 GTSNPN and CDR2 SVGIG (reference sequence). V shed 0 bases and J shed 0 bases, with 9 bases lying between them. The CDR3 loop spans 16 amino acids. In DNA form, the CDR3 reads TGTGCCTGGAGTGTACAAAAGATCTCTGGGGCCAACGTCCTGACTTTC. Encoded protein: CAWSVQKISGANVLTF.

The CDR3 nucleotides read TGTGCCAGCAACCCGGCGGGCGAGACCCAGTACTTC. Its translation: CASNPAGETQYF. The chain has TRBV2 and TRBJ2-5, with D possibly being TRBD2 (5 bases). Per the germline V gene, CDR1 is SNHLY and CDR2 is FYNNEI. Trimming removed 7 bases from V and 5 bases from J, with 11 bases in between. This CDR3 is built from 12 residues.

A few counts support this clone. V gene TRBV9 combines with J gene TRBJ2-7; 10 nucleotides line up with TRBD2. J was trimmed by 3 bases and V by 4 bases; bases with no gene match: 7. CDR1 and CDR2 (germline): SGDLS, YYNGEE. This CDR3 has 15 residues. In DNA form, the CDR3 reads TGTGCCAGCAGCTCCTCGGGACTAGCGTTCTACGAGCAGTACTTC. Amino acid sequence: CASSSSGLAFYEQYF. Together with reference TRBV9 and TRBJ2-7, the CDR3 gives the full variable domain: DSGVTQTPKHLITATGQRVTLRCSPRSGDLSVYWYQQSLDQGLQFLIQYYNGEERAKGNILERFSAQQFPDLHSELNLSSLELGDSALYFCASSSSGLAFYEQYFGPGTRLTVT.

The chain combines TRBV2 with TRBJ1-5; 11 bases are a match to TRBD1. The CDR3 spans 14 residues. Germline loops: CDR1 SNHLY, CDR2 FYNNEI. The ends lost 7 bases at V and 3 bases at J; junction bases unmatched: 2. The CDR3 DNA is TGTGCCAGCAAGGACAGGGGGCTCAATCAGCCCCAGCATTTT. It encodes CASKDRGLNQPQHF.

Notes on this clone: The identical CDR3 is also encoded by other nucleotide sequences in the sample. This chain connects TRBV18 to TRBJ1-1; D uncertain. Trimming left V 2 bases short and J 1 base short, with 5 bases between. Germline values: CDR1 KGHSH, CDR2 LQKENI. CDR3 size: 13 residues. The CDR3 sequence: CASSPGENTEAFF. CDR3 DNA sequence: TGTGCCAGCTCACCAGGAGAGAACACTGAAGCTTTCTTT.

The rearrangement uses TRBV2 and TRBJ2-3; 11 nucleotides line up with TRBD1. CDR1 and CDR2 from the germline V gene are SNHLY and FYNNEI. The CDR3 sequence is 15 residues long. V lost 6 bases to trimming and J lost 5 bases; unmatched junction nucleotides: 7. The CDR3 nucleotides are TGTGCCAGCAGGGCCGGGACAGGGGGTTTAGATACGCAGTATTTT. Encoded protein: CASRAGTGGLDTQYF.

The V call is TRBV14, the J call TRBJ2-2; D gene ambiguous. There are 14 residues in the CDR3. Germline CDR1 reads SGHDN; CDR2 reads FVKESK. With 3 bases removed from V and 4 bases from J, the gap between germline ends came to 9 bases. In nucleotides, the CDR3 is TGTGCCAGCAGCCACGTTTTGTTCACCGGGGAGCTGTTTTTT. It encodes CASSHVLFTGELFF. The variable domain in full, completed from reference TRBV14 and TRBJ2-2, reads EAGVTQFPSHSVIEKGQTVTLRCDPISGHDNLYWYRRVMGKEIKFLLHFVKESKQDESGMPNNRFLAERTGGTYSTLKVQPAELEDSGVYFCASSHVLFTGELFFGEGSRLTVL.

This clone was found a few times. DNA of the CDR3: TGTGCCAGCAGTCCACTAACAGGGGTCACTGAAGCTTTCTTT. Protein: CASSPLTGVTEAFF. The rearrangement links TRBV6-1 to TRBJ1-1, with 7 bases aligning to TRBD1. The CDR3 length is 14 residues. V shed 5 bases and J 4 bases; nucleotides not matched to a gene: 7. Germline V gene data show CDR1 as MNHNS and CDR2 as SASEGT.

The chain uses TRBV18 and TRBJ1-1; 9 bases agree with TRBD1. Trimming took 3 bases from V and 0 from J; bases not matched to a gene: 5. Germline V CDR1 and CDR2: KGHSH, LQKENI. The CDR3 sequence is 16 residues long. The CDR3 loop is CASSPYRDRVNTEAFF. CDR3 in DNA: TGTGCCAGCTCACCGTACCGGGACAGGGTGAACACTGAAGCTTTCTTT.

A single count supports this clone. The rearrangement uses TRBV7-3 and TRBJ2-5; 7 bases line up with TRBD1. This CDR3 contains 13 residues. Germline V gene sequence: CDR1 SGHTA, CDR2 FQGTGA. Trimming removed 5 bases from V and 5 bases from J; junction bases left unmatched: 5. This CDR3 reads CASSRQGGETQYF. In DNA form, the CDR3 reads TGTGCCAGCAGCAGACAGGGCGGGGAGACCCAGTACTTC.

The V gene is TRBV5-1, the J gene TRBJ2-5, with TRBD1 matching 8 bases. Gene TRBJ2-7 matches the end of the DNA better, so the J call may be wrong. The CDR3 is 15 residues long. CDR1 is SGHRS and CDR2 is YFSETQ in the germline V gene. In DNA form, the CDR3 reads TGCGCCAGCAGCTTGGGGGGGGCAGGGGGCGTCGAGCAGTACTTC. Translating it yields CASSLGGAGGVEQYF.